The source of this T cell receptor (beta chain) is a study of post-analysis software for immune sequencing data. Whole-study findings and limits: Elevated frequency relative to controls characterized several TRBV segments in patients, TRBV5-6, TRBV5-1 and TRBV20-1 among them.

J lost 5 bases, V lost 2 bases, and 21 bases had no gene match. This CDR3 has 19 amino acids. Germline loops: CDR1 MNHEY, CDR2 SVGAGI. About this clonotype itself: The antigen remains unidentified.

Included in the TCR beta cDNA libraries were unique molecular identifiers. Via MiXCR, TCRdb re-called the PCR reads, giving one row per CDR3 protein. The sample includes under 900,000 distinct CDR3 sequences, roughly half of them seen just once. V and J are TRBV6-5 and TRBJ2-7; 7 nucleotides agree with TRBD1. Sequencing used blood. This sequence was found in a girl aged 10 to 17 with multiple sclerosis. The CDR3 sequence: CASSYSEAARPGQNNEQYF. DNA for the CDR3: TGTGCCAGCAGTTACAGTGAGGCAGCCCGACCGGGACAGAACAACGAGCAGTACTTC.